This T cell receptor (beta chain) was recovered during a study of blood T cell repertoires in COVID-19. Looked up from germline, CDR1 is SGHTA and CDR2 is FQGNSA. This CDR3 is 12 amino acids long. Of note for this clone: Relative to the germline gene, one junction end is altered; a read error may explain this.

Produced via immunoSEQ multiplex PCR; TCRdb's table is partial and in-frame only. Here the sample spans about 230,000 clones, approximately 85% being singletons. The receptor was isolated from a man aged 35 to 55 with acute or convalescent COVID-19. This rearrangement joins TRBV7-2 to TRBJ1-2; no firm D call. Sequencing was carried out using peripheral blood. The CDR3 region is CASSLTGYGYTF. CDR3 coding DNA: TGTGCCAGCAGCTTAACCGGGTATGGCTACACTTTC.